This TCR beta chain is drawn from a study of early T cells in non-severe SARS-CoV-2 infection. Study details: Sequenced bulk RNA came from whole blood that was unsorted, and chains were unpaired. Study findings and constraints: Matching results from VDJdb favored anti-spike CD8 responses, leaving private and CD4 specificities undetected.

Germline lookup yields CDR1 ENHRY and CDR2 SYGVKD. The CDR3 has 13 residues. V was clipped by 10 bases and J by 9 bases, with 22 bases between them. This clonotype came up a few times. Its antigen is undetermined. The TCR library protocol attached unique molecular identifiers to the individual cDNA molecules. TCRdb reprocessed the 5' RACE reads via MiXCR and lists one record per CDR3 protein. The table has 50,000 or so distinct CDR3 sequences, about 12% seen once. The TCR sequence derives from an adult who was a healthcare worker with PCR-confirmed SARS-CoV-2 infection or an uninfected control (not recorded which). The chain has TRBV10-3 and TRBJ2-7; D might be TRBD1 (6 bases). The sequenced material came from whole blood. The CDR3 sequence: CATRDNNLSGQYF. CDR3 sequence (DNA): TGTGCCACCCGGGACAACAACCTATCCGGGCAGTACTTC.